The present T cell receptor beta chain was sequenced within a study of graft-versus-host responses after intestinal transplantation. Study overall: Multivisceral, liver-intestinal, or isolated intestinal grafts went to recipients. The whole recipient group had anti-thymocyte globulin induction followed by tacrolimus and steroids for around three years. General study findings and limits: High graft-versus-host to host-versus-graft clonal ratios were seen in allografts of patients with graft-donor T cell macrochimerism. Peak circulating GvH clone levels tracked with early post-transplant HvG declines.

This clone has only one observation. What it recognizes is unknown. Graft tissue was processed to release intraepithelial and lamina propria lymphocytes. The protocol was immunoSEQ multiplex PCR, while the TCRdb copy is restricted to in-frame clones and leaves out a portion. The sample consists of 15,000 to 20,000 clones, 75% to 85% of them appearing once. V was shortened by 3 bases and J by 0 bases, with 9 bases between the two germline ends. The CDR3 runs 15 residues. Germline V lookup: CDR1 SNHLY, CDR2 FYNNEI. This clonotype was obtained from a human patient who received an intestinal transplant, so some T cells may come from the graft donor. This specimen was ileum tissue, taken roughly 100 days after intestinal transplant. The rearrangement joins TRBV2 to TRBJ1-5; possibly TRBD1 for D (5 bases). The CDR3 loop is CASSDQGLSNQPQHF. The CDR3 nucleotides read TGTGCCAGCAGTGACCAGGGCCTTAGCAATCAGCCCCAGCATTTT.